The clone carrying this T cell receptor beta chain was detected ten times or more. The antigen is not known. This record comes from a study of T cells in Graves' hyperthyroidism and ophthalmopathy. About the research overall: Peripheral blood was acquired at first diagnosis, ahead of any therapy whatsoever.

Template material for amplifying TCR beta CDR3 regions consisted of RNA transcripts. In the first-round RT-PCR of the TCR CDR3, the HTBI primer set was used. Via MiXCR, TCRdb re-called the multiplex PCR reads, giving one row per CDR3 protein. The data hold about 690,000 distinct CDR3 sequences, with around 15% observed a single time. Subjects aged 18 to 65 presented with newly diagnosed hyperthyroidism of less than 2 months' duration. The study, taken as a whole, reports: The model's output predicted ophthalmopathy at a median of around 7 months prior to onset. Blood also held most thyroid clonotypes expanded beyond 0.001.

Source material: blood. The sequence derives from a middle-aged man with Graves' hyperthyroidism.

CDR3 DNA: TGTGCCAGCAGTTCCCCCAGGGAAACCTCGCAAGGCTACACCTTC. It specifies CASSSPRETSQGYTF. The chain joins TRBV27 to TRBJ1-2; D perhaps matches TRBD1 (5 bases). The CDR3 has 15 amino acids. The V end was cut by 4 bases, the J end by 8 bases, with 20 bases between. Germline CDR1 MNHEY, CDR2 SMNVEV (reference sequence).